The 21 T cell receptor beta chains reported below all come from one sample, sequenced in a study of blood T cell repertoires in COVID-19 (dated by TCRdb to 2020 to 2021). Library preparation was by the immunoSEQ multiplex PCR assay. The table comes from immuneACCESS by way of TCRdb, which keeps in-frame sequences with V and J called. Part of the clones is missing from these tables; in studies checked, under half for an unresolved V gene and the rest for unknown reasons. The sample has around 100,000 clones on record, roughly 90% of them singletons. The ten largest clones capture approximately 3.4% of the sample. Source material: peripheral blood. These receptors originate from an older woman with acute or convalescent COVID-19.

The genes are TRBV28 and TRBJ1-2, with TRBD1 matching over 8 bases. V lost 6 bases to trimming and J lost 4 bases; unmatched junction nucleotides: 7. CDR1 is MDHEN, CDR2 SYDVKM, per germline. The CDR3 sequence is 14 residues long. CDR3 sequence (DNA): TGTGCCAGCAGCTCAGGACAGGGACCCTATGGCTACACCTTC. Translation: CASSSGQGPYGYTF.

The chain links TRBV28 to TRBJ1-5; 7 nucleotides align to TRBD1. The V and J ends lost 2 bases and 3 bases, in that order; junction bases with no gene match: 4. The CDR3 has 15 residues. Germline CDR1 is MDHEN and CDR2 is SYDVKM. The CDR3 DNA reads TGTGCCAGCAGTTTACGAGGGGGCTACAATCAGCCCCAGCATTTT. This translates into CASSLRGGYNQPQHF.

CDR3 loop: CSVGTARYGYTF. The CDR3 bases are TGCAGCGTTGGAACAGCCCGCTATGGCTACACCTTC. This chain uses TRBV29-1 with TRBJ1-2; D gene unclear. The V end was cut by 4 bases, the J end by 4 bases, with 10 bases between. Germline V lookup: CDR1 SQVTM, CDR2 ANQGSEA. CDR3 length equals 12 residues.

This clone has only a few counts. The V gene is TRBV5-1, the J gene TRBJ1-1, with 8 bases fitting TRBD1. In germline, CDR1 is SGHRS, CDR2 YFSETQ. With V trimmed by 5 bases and J by 4 bases, 7 bases remained unmatched. This CDR3 spans 14 amino acids. The CDR3, as DNA: TGCGCCAGCAGTACACAGGGGGGAAGCACTGAAGCTTTCTTT. Encoded protein: CASSTQGGSTEAFF.

V usage is TRBV12-3 or TRBV12-4 and J usage is TRBJ1-6, with 7 bases identical to TRBD1. The ends lost 5 bases at V and 7 bases at J; junction bases unmatched: 2. CDR3 length: 13 amino acids. CDR3 in amino acids: CASSQGVNSPLHF. In DNA form, the CDR3 reads TGTGCCAGCAGTCAGGGGGTAAATTCACCCCTCCACTTT.

The rearrangement uses TRBV28 and TRBJ2-3, with 9 positions matching TRBD2. Trimming took 4 bases from V and 2 from J; bases not matched to a gene: 4. This CDR3 region has 15 residues. Germline V gene sequence: CDR1 MDHEN, CDR2 SYDVKM. Here the CDR3 DNA reads TGTGCCAGCAGTTCCAGCGGGAGGAACACAGATACGCAGTATTTT. Translation: CASSSSGRNTDTQYF.

The V call is TRBV7-9, the J call TRBJ2-2, with D maybe TRBD2 (5 bases). Trimming removed 3 bases from V and 5 bases from J, with 13 bases in between. Germline loops: CDR1 SEHNR, CDR2 FQNEAQ (reference sequence). The CDR3 length is 15 residues. This CDR3 is CASSFEGRGTGELFF. In DNA form, the CDR3 reads TGTGCCAGCAGCTTTGAGGGAAGAGGGACCGGGGAGCTGTTTTTT.

V gene TRBV29-1 combines with J gene TRBJ1-1; D is uncertain. The CDR3 sequence is 10 residues long. Germline CDR1 reads SQVTM; CDR2 reads ANQGSEA. V was pared by 5 bases and J by 3 bases, with 4 bases between. The CDR3 DNA reads as TGCAGCGTTCAGGACACTGAAGCTTTCTTT. It translates to CSVQDTEAFF.

The chain carries TRBV6-5 and TRBJ1-4, with D possibly matching TRBD1 (5 bases). The V end lost 2 bases, the J end lost 4 bases, and 14 bases lay between the germline ends. CDR3 length: 16 amino acids. The germline V gene encodes CDR1 MNHEY and CDR2 SVGAGI. Here the CDR3 DNA reads TGTGCCAGCAGTTACCTTCGGGCTCAGGGTAATGAAAAACTGTTTTTT. This gives the protein CASSYLRAQGNEKLFF.

V usage is TRBV7-9 and J usage is TRBJ1-1; possibly TRBD1 for D (6 bases). The CDR3 runs 13 residues. Germline assignment: CDR1 SEHNR and CDR2 FQNEAQ (reference sequence). Trimming pared 1 base from V and 7 bases from J, leaving 10 bases between. In DNA form, the CDR3 reads TGTGCCAGCAGCTTAGAAGGGGGATATGAAGCTTTCTTT. Its translation: CASSLEGGYEAFF. The full variable domain, its missing parts supplied by reference TRBV7-9 and TRBJ1-1, is DTGVSQNPRHKITKRGQNVTFRCDPISEHNRLYWYRQTLGQGPEFLTYFQNEAQLEKSRLLSDRFSAERPKGSFSTLEIQRTEQGDSAMYLCASSLEGGYEAFFGQGTRLTVV.

The rearrangement links TRBV5-1 to TRBJ2-1; 16 bases are shared with TRBD2. The CDR3 length is 17 residues. Germline lookup yields CDR1 SGHRS and CDR2 YFSETQ. The trim removed 0 bases at V and 12 bases at J, leaving 9 bases unmatched. CDR3: CASSLEIGTSGRAGQFF. The CDR3, as DNA: TGCGCCAGCAGCTTGGAGATCGGGACTAGCGGGAGGGCGGGGCAGTTCTTC.

The rearrangement uses TRBV7-8 and TRBJ1-1; D gene uncertain. Germline V lookup: CDR1 SGHVS, CDR2 FQNEAQ. The CDR3 sequence is 12 residues long. The CDR3 is CVSQQMNTEAFF. CDR3 DNA sequence: TGTGTCTCCCAACAGATGAACACTGAAGCTTTCTTT.

This rearrangement joins TRBV19 to TRBJ2-7, with TRBD1 as a possible D gene (5 bases). V lost 3 bases, J lost 2 bases, and 14 bases lay in between. Germline-derived CDR1 and CDR2 are LNHDA and SQIVND (reference sequence). The CDR3 totals 15 residues. CDR3 region: CASSIKDNVAYEQYF. DNA of the CDR3: TGTGCCAGTAGTATTAAGGACAACGTCGCCTACGAGCAGTACTTC.

This chain connects TRBV27 to TRBJ2-3, with 7 bases matching TRBD2. Germline V CDR1 and CDR2: MNHEY, SMNVEV (reference sequence). The CDR3 sequence is 18 residues long. Trimming removed 0 bases from V and 0 bases from J; junction bases left unmatched: 9. The CDR3 sequence is CASSLSTVGGVSTDTQYF. The CDR3, as DNA: TGTGCCAGCAGTTTATCGACGGTGGGGGGGGTCAGCACAGATACGCAGTATTTT.

The J gene is TRBJ1-4, the V gene TRBV3-1 (or the pseudogene TRBV3-2); D gene uncertain. The V gene lost 0 bases and the J gene lost 8 bases, with 4 bases spanning the gap. The germline V gene encodes CDR1 LGHDT and CDR2 YNNKEL (reference sequence). The CDR3 length is 12 residues. The CDR3 DNA reads as TGTGCCAGCAGCCAAGAGGGCGAAAAACTGTTTTTT. Protein sequence: CASSQEGEKLFF.

The rearrangement uses TRBV24-1 and TRBJ2-1, with TRBD2 matching over 14 bases. Trimming removed 4 bases from V and 3 bases from J; junction bases left unmatched: 4. Germline V lookup: CDR1 KGHDR, CDR2 SFDVKD. The CDR3 contains 17 residues. The DNA of the CDR3 is TGTGCCACCAGTGACCCGACTAGCGGGAGGGACTACAATGAGCAGTTCTTC. This encodes CATSDPTSGRDYNEQFF.

This rearrangement joins TRBV11-3 to TRBJ2-5; D unresolved. The germline gives CDR1 SGHNT, CDR2 YENEEA. This CDR3 has 16 residues. The V end was cut by 5 bases, the J end by 2 bases, with 18 bases between. The CDR3 sequence: CASSTPRGSLQETQYF. The DNA for the CDR3 is TGTGCCAGCAGCACACCCCGAGGCTCCTTGCAAGAGACCCAGTACTTC.

The rearrangement links TRBV4-1 to TRBJ2-1; 7 bases map to TRBD2. The germline gives CDR1 MGHRA, CDR2 YSYEKL. The CDR3 length is 15 residues. Trimming removed 1 base from V and 7 bases from J; junction bases left unmatched: 7. Here the CDR3 DNA reads TGCGCCAGCAGCCAAGTGACTAGCAGGGAGAATGAGCAGTTCTTC. Encoded protein: CASSQVTSRENEQFF.

The gene calls are TRBV2 and TRBJ2-3; D gene ambiguous. CDR3 size: 14 residues. Germline CDR1 is SNHLY and CDR2 is FYNNEI. Trimming took 7 bases from V and 4 from J, leaving 15 bases between them. The CDR3 here is CASKWASQADTQYF. The CDR3 DNA follows: TGTGCCAGCAAGTGGGCCTCGCAGGCAGATACGCAGTATTTT.

This clone came up a few times. The chain joins TRBV25-1 to TRBJ2-3; D gene unclear. Between the trimmed V and J ends, which lost 6 bases and 6 bases, there was a span of 13 bases. The CDR3 is made up of 13 amino acids. Germline CDR1 reads MGHDK; CDR2 reads SYGVNS. CDR3 in amino acids: CASSPSGRDTQYF. The CDR3 DNA reads TGTGCCAGCAGCCCATCGGGTCGGGATACGCAGTATTTT.

This clone was observed a single time. The chain carries TRBV7-9 and TRBJ2-7; 13 nucleotides align to TRBD2. Germline V gene sequence: CDR1 SEHNR, CDR2 FQNEAQ (reference sequence). This CDR3 is 13 amino acids long. Trimming at V came to 8 bases and at J to 3 bases, leaving 1 base not matched to a gene. The CDR3 reads CASWTSGSYEQYF. The CDR3, as DNA: TGTGCCAGCTGGACTAGCGGGAGCTACGAGCAGTACTTC.